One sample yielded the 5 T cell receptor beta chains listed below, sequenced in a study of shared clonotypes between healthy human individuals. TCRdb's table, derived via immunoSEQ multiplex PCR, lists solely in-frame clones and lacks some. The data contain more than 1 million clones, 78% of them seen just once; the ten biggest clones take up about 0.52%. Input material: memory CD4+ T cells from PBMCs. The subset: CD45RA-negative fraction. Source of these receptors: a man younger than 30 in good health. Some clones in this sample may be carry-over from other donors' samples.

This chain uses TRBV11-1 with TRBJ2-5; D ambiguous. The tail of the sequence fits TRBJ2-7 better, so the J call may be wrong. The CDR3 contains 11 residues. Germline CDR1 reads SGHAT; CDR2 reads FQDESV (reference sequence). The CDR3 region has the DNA TGTGCCAGCAGCTTATATCGCGAGCAGTACTTC. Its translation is CASSLYREQYF.

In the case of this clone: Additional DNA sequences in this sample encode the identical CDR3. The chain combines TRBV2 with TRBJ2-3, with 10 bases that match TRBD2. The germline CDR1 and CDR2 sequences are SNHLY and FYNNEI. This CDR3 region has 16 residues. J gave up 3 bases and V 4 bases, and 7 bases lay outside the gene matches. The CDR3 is CASSGAGGPGTDTQYF. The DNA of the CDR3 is TGTGCCAGCAGTGGAGCGGGAGGGCCAGGAACAGATACGCAGTATTTT.

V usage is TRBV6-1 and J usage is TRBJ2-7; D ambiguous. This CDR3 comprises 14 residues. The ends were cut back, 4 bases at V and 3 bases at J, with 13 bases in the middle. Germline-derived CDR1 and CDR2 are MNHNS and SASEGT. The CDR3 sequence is CASSAQELNYEQYF. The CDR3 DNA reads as TGTGCCAGCAGTGCCCAGGAGCTGAACTACGAGCAGTACTTC.

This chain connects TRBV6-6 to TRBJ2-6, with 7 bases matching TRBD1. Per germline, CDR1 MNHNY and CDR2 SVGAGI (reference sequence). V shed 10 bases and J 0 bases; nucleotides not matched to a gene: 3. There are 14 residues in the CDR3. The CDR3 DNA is TGTGCCACAACAGGGGCCTCTGGGGCCAACGTCCTGACTTTC. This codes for CATTGASGANVLTF.

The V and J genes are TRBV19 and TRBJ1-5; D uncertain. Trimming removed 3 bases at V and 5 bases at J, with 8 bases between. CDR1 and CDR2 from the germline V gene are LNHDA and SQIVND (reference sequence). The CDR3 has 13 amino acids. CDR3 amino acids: CASSMDWDQPQHF. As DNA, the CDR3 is TGTGCCAGTAGTATGGACTGGGATCAGCCCCAGCATTTT.